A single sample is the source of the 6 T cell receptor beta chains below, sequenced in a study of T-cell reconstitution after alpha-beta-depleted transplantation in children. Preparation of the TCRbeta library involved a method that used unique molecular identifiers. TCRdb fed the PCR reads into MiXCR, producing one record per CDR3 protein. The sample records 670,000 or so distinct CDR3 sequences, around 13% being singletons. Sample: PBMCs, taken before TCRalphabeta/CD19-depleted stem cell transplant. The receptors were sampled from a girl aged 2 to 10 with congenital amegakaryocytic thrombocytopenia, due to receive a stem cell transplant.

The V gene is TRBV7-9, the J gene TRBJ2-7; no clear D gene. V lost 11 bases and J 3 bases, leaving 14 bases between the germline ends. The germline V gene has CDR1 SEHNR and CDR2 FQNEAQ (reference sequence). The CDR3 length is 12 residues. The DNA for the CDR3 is TGTGCCCTCATGGGCGATTTCTACGAGCAGTACTTC. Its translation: CALMGDFYEQYF.

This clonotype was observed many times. The CDR3 DNA reads TGCGCCAGCAGCTTGGGGGGACCTCAAGAGACCCAGTACTTC. Translating it yields CASSLGGPQETQYF. The chain employs TRBV5-1 and TRBJ2-5, with D possibly called TRBD1 or TRBD2 (5 bases each). V lost 0 bases, J lost 2 bases, and 8 bases lay in between. The germline V gene has CDR1 SGHRS and CDR2 YFSETQ. The CDR3 length is 14 residues.

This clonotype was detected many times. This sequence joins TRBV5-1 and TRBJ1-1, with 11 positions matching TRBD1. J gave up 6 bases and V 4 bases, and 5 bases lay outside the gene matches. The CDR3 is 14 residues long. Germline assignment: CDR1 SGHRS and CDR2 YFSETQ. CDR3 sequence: CASSPGQGVAEAFF. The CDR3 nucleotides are TGCGCCAGCAGCCCGGGACAGGGGGTCGCTGAAGCTTTCTTT.

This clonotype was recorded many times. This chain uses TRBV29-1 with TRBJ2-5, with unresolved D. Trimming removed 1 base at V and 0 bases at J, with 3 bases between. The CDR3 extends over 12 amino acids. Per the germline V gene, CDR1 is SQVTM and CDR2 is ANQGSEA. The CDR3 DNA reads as TGCAGCGTTGAAGGGAACCAAGAGACCCAGTACTTC. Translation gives CSVEGNQETQYF.

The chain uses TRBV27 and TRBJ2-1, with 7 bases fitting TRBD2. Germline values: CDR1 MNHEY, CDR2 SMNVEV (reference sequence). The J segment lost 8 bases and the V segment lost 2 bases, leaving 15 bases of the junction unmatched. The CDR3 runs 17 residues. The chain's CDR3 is CASSLAPTSSRGHEQFF. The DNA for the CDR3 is TGTGCCAGCAGTTTAGCTCCGACTAGCTCTAGGGGTCATGAGCAGTTCTTC.

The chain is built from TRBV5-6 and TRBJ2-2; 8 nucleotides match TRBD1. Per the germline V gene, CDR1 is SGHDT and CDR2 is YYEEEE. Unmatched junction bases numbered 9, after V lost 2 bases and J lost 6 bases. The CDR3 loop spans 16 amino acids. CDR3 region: CASSFRGTGLSGELFF. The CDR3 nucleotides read TGTGCCAGCAGCTTTCGCGGGACAGGCTTGTCCGGGGAGCTGTTTTTT.